The text below deals with one T cell receptor (beta chain). These data belong to a study of T cell changes during pregnancy in multiple sclerosis. This table comes from immunoSEQ multiplex PCR, and its TCRdb copy is limited to in-frame clones, with some not included. Of tens of thousands of clones listed, around 90% are singletons. This specimen was peripheral blood, taken in the third trimester of pregnancy. The clonotype comes from a female donor in good health, enrolled as a control in a pregnancy study.

CDR3 in DNA: TGTGCCACCCCCGGGACAGGGGCGTATGGCTACACCTTC. Translated, it gives CATPGTGAYGYTF. This chain uses TRBV27 with TRBJ1-2, with TRBD1 identical over 10 bases. Germline lookup yields CDR1 MNHEY and CDR2 SMNVEV (reference sequence). This CDR3 is built from 13 residues. Trimming took 10 bases from V and 5 from J; bases not matched to a gene: 7.